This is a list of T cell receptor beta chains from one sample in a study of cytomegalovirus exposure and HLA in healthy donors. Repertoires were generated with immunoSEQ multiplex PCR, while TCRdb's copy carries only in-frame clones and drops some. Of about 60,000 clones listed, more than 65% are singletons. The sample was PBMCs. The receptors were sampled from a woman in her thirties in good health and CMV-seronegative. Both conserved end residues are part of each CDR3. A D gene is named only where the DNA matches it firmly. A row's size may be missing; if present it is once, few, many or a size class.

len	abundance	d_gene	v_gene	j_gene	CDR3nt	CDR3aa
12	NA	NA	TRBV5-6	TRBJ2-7	TGTGCCAGCAGCTTGGCTTCCTACGAGCAGTACTTC	CASSLASYEQYF
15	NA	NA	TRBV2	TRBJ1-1	TGTGCCAGCTTCAGGGGAACGAGTATGAACACTGAAGCTTTCTTT	CASFRGTSMNTEAFF
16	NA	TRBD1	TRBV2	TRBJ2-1	TGTGCCAGCCAGGGACAGGCCACCTTTCCTTACAATGAGCAGTTCTTC	CASQGQATFPYNEQFF
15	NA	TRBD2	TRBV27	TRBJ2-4	TGTGCCAGCCGAAGAGCGGGGGGGCCCAAAAACATTCAGTACTTC	CASRRAGGPKNIQYF
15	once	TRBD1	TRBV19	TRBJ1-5	TGTGCCAGTAGTATGGGACAGGGCGCCAATCAGCCCCAGCATTTT	CASSMGQGANQPQHF
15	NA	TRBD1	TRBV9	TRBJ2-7	TGTGCCAGCAGCGTAGCCGACAGGGCCACCTACGAGCAGTACTTC	CASSVADRATYEQYF
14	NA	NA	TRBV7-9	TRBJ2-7	TGTGCCAGCAGCTCAGGCGTTAGCTCCTACGAGCAGTACTTC	CASSSGVSSYEQYF
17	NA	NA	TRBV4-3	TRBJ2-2	TGCGCCAGCAGCCAAGTGGCGGAGCTTCTGTCGACCGGGGAGCTGTTTTTT	CASSQVAELLSTGELFF
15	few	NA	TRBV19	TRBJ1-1	TGTGCCAGTAGTTCGCTCACCAGGTCGAACACTGAAGCTTTCTTT	CASSSLTRSNTEAFF
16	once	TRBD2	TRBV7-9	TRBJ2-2	TGTGCCAGCAGCAAAACTAGCGGGGGACCCACCGGGGAGCTGTTTTTT	CASSKTSGGPTGELFF
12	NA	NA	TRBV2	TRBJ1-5	TGTGCCAGCGGGGCCTACAATCAGCCCCAGCATTTT	CASGAYNQPQHF
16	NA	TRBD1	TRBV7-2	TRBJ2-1	TGTGCCAGCAGCATATGGACAGGGAGCTCCTACAATGAGCAGTTCTTC	CASSIWTGSSYNEQFF
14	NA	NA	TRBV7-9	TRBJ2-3	TGTGCCAGCAGCTCCTTTTCTAGCACAGATACGCAGTATTTT	CASSSFSSTDTQYF
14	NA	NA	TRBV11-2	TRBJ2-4	TGTGCCAGCAGCTTAGATCGAGGAGGGAACATTCAGTACTTC	CASSLDRGGNIQYF
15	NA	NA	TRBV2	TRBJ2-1	TGTGCCAGCAGTGTAGAGACGGGAGAATACAATGAGCAGTTCTTC	CASSVETGEYNEQFF
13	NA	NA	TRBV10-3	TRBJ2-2	TGTGCCATCACCGCCGGGAACACCGGGGAGCTGTTTTTT	CAITAGNTGELFF
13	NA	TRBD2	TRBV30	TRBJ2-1	TGTGCCTGGAGTTTAGCGGGATACAATGAGCAGTTCTTC	CAWSLAGYNEQFF
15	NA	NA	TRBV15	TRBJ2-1	TGTGCCACCAGCAAGGGGGATAGCTCCTACAATGAGCAGTTCTTC	CATSKGDSSYNEQFF
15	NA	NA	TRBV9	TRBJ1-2	TGTGCCAGCAGCGCGGTCCCGGAGTCCCTATTCGGCTACACCTTC	CASSAVPESLFGYTF
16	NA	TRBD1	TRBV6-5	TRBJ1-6	TGTGCCAGCAGTTACTGGCAGGGGGTCGGTAATTCACCCCTCCACTTT	CASSYWQGVGNSPLHF
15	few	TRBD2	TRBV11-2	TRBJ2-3	TGTGCCAGCAGCTTCTCAGCGGGGGGTGCAGATACGCAGTATTTT	CASSFSAGGADTQYF
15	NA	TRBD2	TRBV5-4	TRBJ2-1	TGTGCCAGCAGCTTGGGGGGCGGGAGAGCAAATGAGCAGTTCTTC	CASSLGGGRANEQFF
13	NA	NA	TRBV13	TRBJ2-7	TGTGCCAGCAGCTTAGGACGGAGCTACGAGCAGTACTTC	CASSLGRSYEQYF
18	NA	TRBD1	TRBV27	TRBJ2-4	TGTGCCAGCAGTTCCGCCTGGACAGGACATATCGGATCAGACATTCAGTACTTC	CASSSAWTGHIGSDIQYF
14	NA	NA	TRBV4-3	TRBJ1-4	TGCGCCAGCAGCCAAGTCGGGGGTCGTGAAAAACTGTTTTTT	CASSQVGGREKLFF
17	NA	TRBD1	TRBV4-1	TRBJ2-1	TGCGCCAGCAGCCAAGACCCGGGGACAGGGGCCTACAATGAGCAGTTCTTC	CASSQDPGTGAYNEQFF
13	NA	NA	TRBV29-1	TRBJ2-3	TGCAGCGGTCGCATACTCCTCACAGATACGCAGTATTTT	CSGRILLTDTQYF
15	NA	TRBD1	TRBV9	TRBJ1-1	TGTGCCAGCAGCCCGACAGGGGGCGCGGACACTGAAGCTTTCTTT	CASSPTGGADTEAFF
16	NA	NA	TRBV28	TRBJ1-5	TGTGCCAGCAGTTTACCTCTGGGGCTAGGCAATCAGCCCCAGCATTTT	CASSLPLGLGNQPQHF
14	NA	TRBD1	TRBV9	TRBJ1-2	TGTGCCAGCAGCGTAGGGACAGGGATATATGGCTACACCTTC	CASSVGTGIYGYTF
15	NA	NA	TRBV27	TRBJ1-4	TGTGCCAGCAGTCCCTCCAGGGGAACTAATGAAAAACTGTTTTTT	CASSPSRGTNEKLFF
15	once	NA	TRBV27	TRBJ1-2	TGTGCCAGCAGTTACAGGACAGTGGGGGACTATGGCTACACCTTC	CASSYRTVGDYGYTF
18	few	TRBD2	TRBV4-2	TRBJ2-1	TGTGCCAGCAGCCAAACGAGGGGTGGGGGAGGGAAATACAATGAGCAGTTCTTC	CASSQTRGGGGKYNEQFF
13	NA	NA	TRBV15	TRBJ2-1	TGTGCCACCAGCAGGGACTATATGTATGAGCAGTTCTTC	CATSRDYMYEQFF
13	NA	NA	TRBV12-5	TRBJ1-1	TGTGCTAGTGGCGGGACTCTCAACACTGAAGCTTTCTTT	CASGGTLNTEAFF
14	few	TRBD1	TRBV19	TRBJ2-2	TGTGCCAGTCGTTTAGGACAGGTCACCGGGGAGCTGTTTTTT	CASRLGQVTGELFF
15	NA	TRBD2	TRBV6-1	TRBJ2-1	TGTGCCAGCACCGGGCGGCGGGGGGGGTACAATGAGCAGTTCTTC	CASTGRRGGYNEQFF
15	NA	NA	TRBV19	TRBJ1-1	TGTGCCAGTAGTATTATATCGACAGCACCTACTGAAGCTTTCTTT	CASSIISTAPTEAFF
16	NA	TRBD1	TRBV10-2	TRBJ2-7	TGCGCCAGCAGTGACCCGGGACAGGGGAGCTCCTACGAGCAGTACTTC	CASSDPGQGSSYEQYF
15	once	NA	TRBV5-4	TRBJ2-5	TGTGCCAGCAGCCTTCCGGGAGTCCGGGAGGAGACCCAGTACTTC	CASSLPGVREETQYF
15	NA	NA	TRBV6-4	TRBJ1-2	TGTGCCAGCAGTGAGGGACACCCGCCTAGGTATGGCTACACCTTC	CASSEGHPPRYGYTF
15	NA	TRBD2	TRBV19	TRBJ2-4	TGTGCCAGTAGTACGACCAGCGGGAGCGGGGACATTCAGTACTTC	CASSTTSGSGDIQYF
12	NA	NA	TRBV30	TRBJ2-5	TGTGCCTGGAGGTACGGGGGAGAGACCCAGTACTTC	CAWRYGGETQYF
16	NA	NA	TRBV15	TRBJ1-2	TGTGCCACCAGCTCCGACCGGACAAGGGCTAACTATGGCTACACCTTC	CATSSDRTRANYGYTF
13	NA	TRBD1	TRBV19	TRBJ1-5	TGTGCCAGTCTAGACAGGGTGGGCCAGCCCCAGCATTTT	CASLDRVGQPQHF